These T cell receptor beta chains were read from a single sample in a study of T cell responses to AZD1222 COVID-19 vaccine. TCRdb keeps only in-frame clones here, not all; method: immunoSEQ multiplex PCR. This sample has 150,000 to 200,000 clones, with around 87% found just once. The specimen was peripheral blood, collected on day 0 of MenACWY control vaccination. These receptor sequences come from an adult in good health. Both conserved end residues are part of each CDR3. A D gene is named only where the DNA matches it firmly. Clone size is stated in some rows and not others, as once, few, many or a class when expanded.

>TRBJ1-1|NA|NA|TRBV28
TGTGCCAGCAGTTTAAGGCAGGGGAACACTGAAGCTTTCTTT
CASSLRQGNTEAFF
>TRBJ2-7|TRBD1|NA|TRBV10-3
TGTGCCATCAGGACAGGGGGCTACGAGCAGTACTTC
CAIRTGGYEQYF
>TRBJ2-1|NA|once|TRBV7-2
TGTGCCAGCAGCTTCCCCAGGGAGGTGGGAAGGCAGTTCTTC
CASSFPREVGRQFF
>TRBJ2-3|TRBD1|NA|TRBV24-1
TGTGCCACTGCAGGGGGAGATACGCAGTATTTT
CATAGGDTQYF
>TRBJ1-6|TRBD1|NA|TRBV28
TGTGCCAGCAGTTTATACGTATTGGGACAGAGCTCCTATAATTCACCCCTCCACTTT
CASSLYVLGQSSYNSPLHF
>TRBJ2-7|TRBD1|once|TRBV7-9
TGTGCCAGCAGCCAGCCCGGGACAGACTCCTACGAGCAGTACTTC
CASSQPGTDSYEQYF
>TRBJ2-6|NA|NA|TRBV5-4
TGTGCCAGCAGCTTGGCCGCTTCCTCTGGGGCCAACGTCCTGACTTTC
CASSLAASSGANVLTF
>TRBJ2-1|TRBD2|NA|TRBV25-1
TGTGCCAGCAGAAATCCTAGCGGGGGGAACAATGAGCAGTTCTTC
CASRNPSGGNNEQFF
>TRBJ2-3|TRBD1|NA|TRBV18
TGTGCCAGCTCCCCCAGGGGACAGGGAGTAGATACGCAGTATTTT
CASSPRGQGVDTQYF
>TRBJ1-4|NA|NA|TRBV30
TGTGCCTGGTCTAACAGGGAGGAACTGTTTTTT
CAWSNREELFF
>TRBJ1-1|NA|NA|TRBV7-2
TGTGCCAGCAGCTTTGGTCAAACAAACACTGAAGCTTTCTTT
CASSFGQTNTEAFF
>TRBJ1-2|NA|NA|TRBV28
TGTGCCAGCAGGCCCAGAAATACTAAGTCCTCTTATGGCTACACCTTC
CASRPRNTKSSYGYTF
>TRBJ2-7|NA|NA|TRBV4-1
TGCGCCAGCAGCCAGGGGACTGCGCCTACCTACGAGCAGTACTTC
CASSQGTAPTYEQYF
>TRBJ2-3|NA|NA|TRBV4-2
TGTGCCAGCACCTACGGGGCCACAGATACGCAGTATTTT
CASTYGATDTQYF
>TRBJ1-1|TRBD1|once|TRBV18
TGTGCCAGCTCAAACCGGGACAGGGACTTTACTGAAGCTTTCTTT
CASSNRDRDFTEAFF
>TRBJ2-1|TRBD1|NA|TRBV7-8
TGTGCCAGCAGCTTATACCCGGGACAGGCTCTTCAGGGTGAGCAGTTCTTC
CASSLYPGQALQGEQFF
>TRBJ2-5|TRBD1|NA|TRBV19
TGTGCCAGTAGTATGGGGAACAGGGGGCGCGGGGAGACCCAGTACTTC
CASSMGNRGRGETQYF
>TRBJ1-2|NA|NA|TRBV20-1
TGCAGTGCGGTCGGCTCTGGCTACACCTTC
CSAVGSGYTF
>TRBJ2-5|NA|NA|TRBV5-4
TGTGCCAGCAGTGGGGGAATGGTGGAGACCCAGTACTTC
CASSGGMVETQYF
>TRBJ1-2|NA|NA|TRBV7-3
TGTGCCAGCAGCTTAGATGCGTTAGCTAACTATGGCTACACCTTC
CASSLDALANYGYTF
>TRBJ2-1|TRBD1|NA|TRBV6-2/TRBV6-3
TGTGCCAGCAGTTCGGGACAGGGAGGGAATGAGCAGTTCTTC
CASSSGQGGNEQFF
>TRBJ1-4|TRBD1|NA|TRBV24-1
TGTGCCACCTCCTTTACAGGGGCAACTAATGAAAAACTGTTTTTT
CATSFTGATNEKLFF
>TRBJ2-7|TRBD2|NA|TRBV28
TGTGCCAGCAGTTTACCAGCCCTGCGGCAGGGTAATGGACTAGCGGGGGTAGAGCAGTACTTC
CASSLPALRQGNGLAGVEQYF
>TRBJ1-5|NA|NA|TRBV4-1
TGCGCCAGCAGCCAAGATCCGGGATGGAGGGATCAGCCCCAGCATTTT
CASSQDPGWRDQPQHF
>TRBJ2-7|NA|once|TRBV30
TGTGCCTGGAGTGTATATATGGGGGTGCAGTACTTC
CAWSVYMGVQYF
>TRBJ2-7|TRBD1|NA|TRBV18
TGTGCCAGCTCACCCCAGGGGGCATCGTCCTACGAGCAGTACTTC
CASSPQGASSYEQYF
>TRBJ2-7|NA|NA|TRBV2
TGTGCAATTACCCGGGCAGGCAGCTCCTACGAGCAGTACTTC
CAITRAGSSYEQYF
>TRBJ2-1|TRBD2|NA|TRBV7-9
TGTGCCAGCAGCTTAGTAAGGCTAGCGGGCTACAATGAGCAGTTCTTC
CASSLVRLAGYNEQFF